Each of the 7 T cell receptor beta chains below was sequenced from the same sample in a study of CD8 T cells in Susac syndrome. Reverse transcription of 0.5 to 1 ug RNA was performed with random hexamers. TCRdb re-called the immunoSEQ multiplex PCR reads through MiXCR, storing one row per CDR3 protein. The sample comprises 150,000 or so distinct CDR3 sequences, approximately 95% of which are singletons, and approximately 0.12% rests with the top ten. Sequenced: CD4+ T cells from PBMCs. The receptors here all came from a human donor with Susac syndrome.

This clonotype appeared a single time. The chain employs TRBV6-1 and TRBJ2-3, with 9 nucleotides matching TRBD2. The CDR3 extends over 18 amino acids. Losses at the gene ends were 1 base for V and 2 bases for J; bases not matched to a gene: 10. Germline V CDR1 and CDR2: MNHNS, SASEGT. The CDR3 protein is CASSEDSWAGGPTDTQYF. The CDR3 DNA is TGTGCCAGCAGTGAAGACTCCTGGGCGGGAGGGCCCACAGATACGCAGTATTTT.

V usage is TRBV19 and J usage is TRBJ2-1; weak D call: TRBD2 (6 bases). CDR3 length equals 15 residues. Per germline, CDR1 LNHDA and CDR2 SQIVND (reference sequence). Trimming left V 0 bases short and J 0 bases short, with 6 bases between. The DNA for the CDR3 is TGTGCCAGTAGTATAGACGGGAGCTCCTACAATGAGCAGTTCTTC. Protein product: CASSIDGSSYNEQFF.

The chain combines TRBV4-3 with TRBJ1-5; no definite D call. Trimming removed 0 bases at V and 7 bases at J, with 19 bases between. Germline assignment: CDR1 LGHNA and CDR2 YSLEER. The CDR3 loop spans 17 amino acids. As DNA, the CDR3 is TGCGCCAGCAGCCAAGACGCAAGTCGGGTTAGGGCGCAGCCCCAGCATTTT. Protein: CASSQDASRVRAQPQHF.

The chain carries TRBV28 and TRBJ2-5, with TRBD1 matching over 7 bases. This CDR3 is 13 amino acids long. With V trimmed by 5 bases and J by 4 bases, 4 bases remained unmatched. Germline CDR1 MDHEN, CDR2 SYDVKM. This CDR3 reads CASSEGQRETQYF. Here the CDR3 DNA reads TGTGCCAGCAGTGAGGGACAGAGAGAGACCCAGTACTTC.

This sequence joins TRBV6-6 and TRBJ2-3, with D tentatively TRBD2 (6 bases). Trimming took 0 bases from V and 0 from J, leaving 10 bases between them. The CDR3 spans 16 residues. CDR1 MNHNY and CDR2 SVGAGI come from the germline V gene (reference sequence). CDR3 bases: TGTGCCAGCAGTTACTCACGGGGGACTAGCACAGATACGCAGTATTTT. The encoded protein is CASSYSRGTSTDTQYF.

The rearrangement links TRBV4-3 to TRBJ2-5; TRBD1 agrees at 9 bases. Trimming removed 1 base from V and 4 bases from J; junction bases left unmatched: 13. This CDR3 is built from 18 residues. CDR1 is LGHNA, CDR2 YSLEER, per germline. The chain's CDR3 is CASSQAGTGSIPGETQYF. CDR3 DNA sequence: TGCGCCAGCAGCCAAGCCGGGACAGGGAGCATACCGGGAGAGACCCAGTACTTC.

The chain has TRBV5-6 and TRBJ2-1, with 8 bases aligning to TRBD2. The CDR3 has 16 residues. Germline values: CDR1 SGHDT, CDR2 YYEEEE. V shed 1 base, J shed 5 bases, and the junction held 8 bases outside the gene matches. CDR3 region: CASSLIGLAGHNEQFF. Written as DNA, the CDR3 is TGTGCCAGCAGCTTGATCGGACTAGCAGGACACAATGAGCAGTTCTTC.